This T cell receptor beta chain is from a study of cytomegalovirus exposure and HLA in healthy donors. The overall study: Among around 170 million T cells, an earlier analysis found about 100 million unique TCR beta sequences.

Overall study results and limits: In an earlier analysis, productive rearrangement rates for most beta V segments clustered near 90% or 30%. At a 0.05 false discovery rate, a later analysis found 16,951 TCR beta sequences to be associated with HLA alleles. Per published accounts, TCR beta sequences correctly predicted the HLA-A and HLA-B alleles of most subjects.

CDR1 and CDR2 (germline): MNHNY, SVGAGI (reference sequence). The CDR3 consists of 14 residues. The study ran its PCR with 60 Vbeta and 13 Jbeta primers. Some clones are missing from TCRdb's copy, which holds only in-frame ones; the method was immunoSEQ multiplex PCR. The table for this sample gives roughly 200,000 clones. Note on this clone: The antigen is unknown.

The rearrangement uses TRBV6-6 and TRBJ2-5; D possibly corresponds to TRBD2 (6 bases). The assigned J gene may be wrong: the sequence end matches TRBJ2-7 better. The sample comprised PBMCs. This TCR was sampled from a girl aged 2-10 years in good health and CMV-seropositive. CDR3 residues: CASTRAGQEYEQYF. The CDR3 nucleotides read TGTGCCAGCACAAGGGCGGGGCAAGAATACGAGCAGTACTTC.